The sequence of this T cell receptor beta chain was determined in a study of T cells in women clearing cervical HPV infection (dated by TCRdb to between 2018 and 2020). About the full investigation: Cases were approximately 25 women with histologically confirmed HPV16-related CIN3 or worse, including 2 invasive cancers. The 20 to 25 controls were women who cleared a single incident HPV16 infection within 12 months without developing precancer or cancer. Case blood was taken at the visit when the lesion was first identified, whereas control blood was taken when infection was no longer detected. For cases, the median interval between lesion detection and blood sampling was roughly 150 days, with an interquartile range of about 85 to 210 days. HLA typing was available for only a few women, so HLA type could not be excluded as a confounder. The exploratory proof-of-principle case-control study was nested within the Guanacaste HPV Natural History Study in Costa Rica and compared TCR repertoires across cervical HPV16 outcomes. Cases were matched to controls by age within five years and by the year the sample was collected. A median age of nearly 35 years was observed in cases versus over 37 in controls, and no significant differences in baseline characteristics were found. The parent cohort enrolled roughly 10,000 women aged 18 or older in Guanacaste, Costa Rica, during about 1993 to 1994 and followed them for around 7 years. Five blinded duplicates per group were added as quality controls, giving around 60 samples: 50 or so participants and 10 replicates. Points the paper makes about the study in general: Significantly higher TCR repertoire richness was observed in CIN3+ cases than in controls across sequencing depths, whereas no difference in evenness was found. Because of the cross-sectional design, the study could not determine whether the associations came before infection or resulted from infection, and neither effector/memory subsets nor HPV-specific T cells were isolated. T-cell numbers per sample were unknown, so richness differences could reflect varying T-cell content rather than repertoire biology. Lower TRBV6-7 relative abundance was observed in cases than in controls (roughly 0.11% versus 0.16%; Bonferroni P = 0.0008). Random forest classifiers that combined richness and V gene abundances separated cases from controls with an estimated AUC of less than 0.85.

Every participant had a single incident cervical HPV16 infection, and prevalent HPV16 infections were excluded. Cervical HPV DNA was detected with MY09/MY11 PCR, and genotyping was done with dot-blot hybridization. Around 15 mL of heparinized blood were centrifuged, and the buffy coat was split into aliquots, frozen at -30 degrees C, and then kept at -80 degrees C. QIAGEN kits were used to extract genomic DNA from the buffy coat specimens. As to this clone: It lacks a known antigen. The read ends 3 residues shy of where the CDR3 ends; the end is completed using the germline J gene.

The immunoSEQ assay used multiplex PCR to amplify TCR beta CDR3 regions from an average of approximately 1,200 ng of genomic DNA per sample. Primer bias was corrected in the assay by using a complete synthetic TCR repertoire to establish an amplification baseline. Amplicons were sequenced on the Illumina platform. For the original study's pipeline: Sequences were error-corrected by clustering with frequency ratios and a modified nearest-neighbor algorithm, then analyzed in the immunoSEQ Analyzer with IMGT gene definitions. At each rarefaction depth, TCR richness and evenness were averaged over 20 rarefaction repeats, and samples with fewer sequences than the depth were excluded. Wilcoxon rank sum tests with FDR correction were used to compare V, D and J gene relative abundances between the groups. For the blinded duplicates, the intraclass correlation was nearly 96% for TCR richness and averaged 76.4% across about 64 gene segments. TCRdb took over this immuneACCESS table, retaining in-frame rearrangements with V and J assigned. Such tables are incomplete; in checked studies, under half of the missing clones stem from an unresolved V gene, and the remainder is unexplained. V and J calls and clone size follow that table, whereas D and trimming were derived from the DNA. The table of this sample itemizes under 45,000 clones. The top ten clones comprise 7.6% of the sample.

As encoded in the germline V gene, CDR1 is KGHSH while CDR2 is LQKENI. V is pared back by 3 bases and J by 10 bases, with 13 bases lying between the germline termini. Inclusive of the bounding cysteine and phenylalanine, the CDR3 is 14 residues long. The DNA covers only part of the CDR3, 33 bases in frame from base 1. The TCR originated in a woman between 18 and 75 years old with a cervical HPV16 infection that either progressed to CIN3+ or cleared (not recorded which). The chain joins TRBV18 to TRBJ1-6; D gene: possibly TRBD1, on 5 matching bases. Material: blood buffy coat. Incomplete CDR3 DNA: TGTGCCAGCTCACCGGTAGGGGAGGGATCACCC. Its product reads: CASSPVGEGSP. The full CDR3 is CASSPVGEGSPLHF. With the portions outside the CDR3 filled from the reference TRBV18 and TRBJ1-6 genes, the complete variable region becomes NAGVMQNPRHLVRRRGQEARLRCSPMKGHSHVYWYRQLPEEGLKFMVYLQKENIIDESGMPKERFSAEFPKEGPSILRIQQVVRGDSAAYFCASSPVGEGSPLHFGNGTRLTVT.